This T cell receptor (beta chain) was documented in a study of regulatory dendritic cells for organ transplantation. Study outcomes and limitations: Among resting subsets, memory CD8+ cells contained the most alloreactive clonotypes. Considerable individual heterogeneity was seen in alloreactive memory CD8+ T cells. Memory CD8+ clonal expansion seemed more limited with regulatory than mature dendritic cells.

With respect to this clone: Its cognate antigen is unknown.

Data came from immunoSEQ multiplex PCR; TCRdb stores just in-frame clones and leaves some out. The repertoire holds 25,000 to 30,000 clones, with roughly 84% as singletons. The germline V gene has CDR1 SGHVS and CDR2 FQNEAQ. This CDR3 contains 16 residues. Trimming left V 2 bases short and J 6 bases short, with 18 bases between. This chain uses TRBV7-8 with TRBJ2-3; D may be TRBD1 (6 bases). The source of this sequence is a human donor in good health. The sample was naive CD8+ T cells from blood. Subset of the sample: CD45RA+ naive T cells. The CDR3 region has the DNA TGTGCCAGCAGCTTAAATGCGGCAGGGGCTTCTGATACGCAGTATTTT. This codes for CASSLNAAGASDTQYF.